The 23 T cell receptor beta chains given below trace back to one sample, sequenced in a study of control samples from healthy donors and cancer patients. TCRdb's table, derived via immunoSEQ multiplex PCR, lists solely in-frame clones and lacks some. The profile shows about 92,000 clones, roughly 82% of them singletons. The material sequenced was blood. Receptor source: a woman aged 55-70 years in good health.

The rearrangement uses TRBV18 and TRBJ2-2, with a weak D call TRBD2 (6 bases). Germline CDR1 is KGHSH and CDR2 is LQKENI. The CDR3 runs 16 residues. Deletions cut 6 bases from V and 3 bases from J, with 17 bases between. In DNA form, the CDR3 reads TGTGCCAGCTCCCGACCTGGGAGGCAGGACACCGGGGAGCTGTTTTTT. It codes for CASSRPGRQDTGELFF.

Regarding this clone: Within the sample, other DNA sequences also encode this same CDR3. The chain couples TRBV28 to TRBJ1-1; D remains ambiguous. V was pared by 5 bases and J by 3 bases, with 16 bases between. CDR1 and CDR2 (germline): MDHEN, SYDVKM. The CDR3 loop spans 15 amino acids. The CDR3 nucleotides read TGTGCCAGCAGTGGAGGACCGGGAACGGACACTGAAGCTTTCTTT. This codes for CASSGGPGTDTEAFF.

The chain recombines TRBV5-1 with TRBJ2-5; TRBD2 matches 9 bases. J was trimmed by 4 bases and V by 3 bases; bases with no gene match: 7. Germline V gives CDR1 SGHRS, CDR2 YFSETQ. This CDR3 has 15 residues. This CDR3 is CASSSGGLATETQYF. CDR3 sequence (DNA): TGCGCCAGCAGCTCCGGGGGACTAGCAACAGAGACCCAGTACTTC.

This chain uses TRBV5-1 with TRBJ1-6; D may be TRBD1 (5 bases). This CDR3 contains 14 residues. Germline V gene data show CDR1 as SGHRS and CDR2 as YFSETQ. V was trimmed by 4 bases and J by 7 bases, leaving 12 bases between them. The CDR3 bases are TGCGCCAGCAGCCGGGCCGGGACCAATTCACCCCTCCACTTT. Translation: CASSRAGTNSPLHF.

The V gene is TRBV15, the J gene TRBJ2-3; tentative D call: TRBD2 (5 bases). This CDR3 spans 13 amino acids. Germline CDR1 reads LNHNV; CDR2 reads YYDKDF (reference sequence). Trimming took 0 bases from V and 5 from J, leaving 6 bases between them. In nucleotides, the CDR3 is TGTGCCACCAGCAGAGATCGGGAAGATACGCAGTATTTT. Residues: CATSRDREDTQYF.

The V call is TRBV6-4, the J call TRBJ2-3; 8 bases match TRBD2. V lost 2 bases and J lost 2; bases outside the gene matches: 3. CDR1 MRHNA and CDR2 SNTAGT come from the germline V gene. The CDR3 is made up of 15 amino acids. CDR3 amino acids: CASSDQRGPTDTQYF. CDR3 nucleotides: TGTGCCAGCAGTGACCAGCGGGGGCCCACAGATACGCAGTATTTT.

This clone appeared a few times. The chain uses TRBV28 and TRBJ2-5; a weak D match, TRBD1 (6 bases). V lost 3 bases and J 1 base, leaving 12 bases between the germline ends. This CDR3 comprises 15 residues. The V gene's germline CDR1 is MDHEN and CDR2 SYDVKM. This CDR3 is CASSFPLGGQETQYF. DNA of the CDR3: TGTGCCAGCAGTTTCCCATTAGGGGGCCAAGAGACCCAGTACTTC.

The rearrangement links TRBV11-2 to TRBJ2-1, with D perhaps matching TRBD2 (5 bases). The CDR3 consists of 15 residues. V lost 3 bases, J lost 0 bases, and 9 bases lay in between. CDR1 SGHAT and CDR2 FQNNGV come from the germline V gene. The DNA for the CDR3 is TGTGCCAGCAGCTTTTCCCGGGACTCCTACAATGAGCAGTTCTTC. This translates into CASSFSRDSYNEQFF. Based on the CDR3 plus reference TRBV11-2 and TRBJ2-1, the full variable domain is EAGVAQSPRYKIIEKRQSVAFWCNPISGHATLYWYQQILGQGPKLLIQFQNNGVVDDSQLPKDRFSAERLKGVDSTLKIQPAKLEDSAVYLCASSFSRDSYNEQFFGPGTRLTVL.

V usage is TRBV29-1 and J usage is TRBJ2-7; the match to TRBD1 covers 9 bases. The CDR3 is made up of 13 amino acids. Per the germline V gene, CDR1 is SQVTM and CDR2 is ANQGSEA. V shed 6 bases and J 5 bases; nucleotides not matched to a gene: 8. The CDR3 DNA follows: TGCAGCGTCGGGGGAGGACAGGGGAACGAGCAGTACTTC. Translating it yields CSVGGGQGNEQYF.

This chain uses TRBV27 with TRBJ2-5, with D possibly matching TRBD1 (6 bases). This CDR3 comprises 14 residues. The germline V and J ends were trimmed by 8 bases and 1 base, with 14 bases remaining between them. Looked up from germline, CDR1 is MNHEY and CDR2 is SMNVEV (reference sequence). CDR3 nucleotides: TGTGCCAGCCGCTTAGGGGGATTCCAAGAGACCCAGTACTTC. This sequence encodes CASRLGGFQETQYF.

This sequence joins TRBV10-1 and TRBJ2-1; 10 nucleotides match TRBD2. The CDR3 contains 17 residues. Germline CDR1 is WNHNN and CDR2 is SYGVQD (reference sequence). Unmatched junction bases numbered 11, after V lost 3 bases and J lost 6 bases. CDR3 in amino acids: CASSEALAGTPGNEQFF. The CDR3 nucleotides read TGCGCCAGCAGTGAAGCACTAGCGGGAACCCCCGGCAATGAGCAGTTCTTC.

This sequence joins TRBV3-1 (or the pseudogene TRBV3-2) and TRBJ1-5; D is possibly TRBD1 (5 bases). Trimming removed 0 bases from V and 6 bases from J, with 6 bases in between. Germline CDR1 reads LGHDT; CDR2 reads YNNKEL (reference sequence). This CDR3 spans 13 amino acids. In DNA form, the CDR3 reads TGTGCCAGCAGCCAAGACGGGACTCAGCCCCAGCATTTT. Translated: CASSQDGTQPQHF.

This clone was found once. This chain joins TRBV15 and TRBJ1-2; TRBD1 matches 9 bases. The germline V gene encodes CDR1 LNHNV and CDR2 YYDKDF (reference sequence). The ends lost 0 bases at V and 2 bases at J; junction bases unmatched: 7. The CDR3 is 17 amino acids. CDR3: CATSRDSVDRGNYGYTF. DNA of the CDR3: TGTGCCACCAGCAGAGATTCCGTGGACAGGGGAAACTATGGCTACACCTTC.

The chain couples TRBV11-2 to TRBJ1-2, with 9 nucleotides matching TRBD1. The CDR3 has 13 amino acids. Germline V lookup: CDR1 SGHAT, CDR2 FQNNGV. V was pared by 2 bases and J by 7 bases, with 2 bases of the junction left unmatched. The CDR3 bases are TGTGCCAGCAGCTTATGGACAGGGGTTGGCTACACCTTC. As protein: CASSLWTGVGYTF.

This clone appeared a few times. The V call is TRBV28, the J call TRBJ1-2; the D is unclear. V was shortened by 6 bases and J by 3 bases, with 14 bases between the two germline ends. This CDR3 spans 14 amino acids. Germline V gene lookup returns CDR1 MDHEN and CDR2 SYDVKM. CDR3 residues: CASRLHSTYYGYTF. DNA of the CDR3: TGTGCCAGCAGATTACACAGTACATACTATGGCTACACCTTC.

The chain couples TRBV7-2 to TRBJ2-4; 7 nucleotides align to TRBD2. This CDR3 is 16 amino acids long. Trimming removed 5 bases from V and 4 bases from J; junction bases left unmatched: 11. Germline lookup yields CDR1 SGHTA and CDR2 FQGNSA. The CDR3 DNA reads TGTGCCAGCAGCCGCCAGTCGGGGGGAGGAAAAAACATTCAGTACTTC. Translating it yields CASSRQSGGGKNIQYF.

The chain couples TRBV13 to TRBJ1-3; D is uncertain. Trimming left V 4 bases short and J 0 bases short, with 7 bases between. CDR1 and CDR2 (germline): PRHDT, FYEKMQ (reference sequence). This CDR3 contains 14 residues. CDR3 residues: CASSSENSGNTIYF. The CDR3 nucleotides read TGTGCCAGCAGCTCTGAGAACTCTGGAAACACCATATATTTT.

The CDR3 protein is CASSTGSTKNSPLHF. CDR3 DNA: TGTGCCAGCAGCACCGGGTCAACCAAAAATTCACCCCTCCACTTT. The V call is TRBV7-9, the J call TRBJ1-6, with D hard to call. The V gene's germline CDR1 is SEHNR and CDR2 FQNEAQ (reference sequence). V was trimmed by 5 bases and J by 7 bases, leaving 15 bases between them. The CDR3 is 15 residues long.

This clone appeared a few times. The chain employs TRBV6-6 and TRBJ2-4, with D perhaps matching TRBD2 (5 bases). Germline V gives CDR1 MNHNY, CDR2 SVGAGI (reference sequence). The CDR3 has 13 residues. Trimming removed 2 bases at V and 9 bases at J, with 11 bases between. CDR3 sequence (DNA): TGTGCCAGCAGTTACGGGCTAGCCGGCATTCAGTACTTC. Protein product: CASSYGLAGIQYF.

V and J are TRBV14 and TRBJ2-7; perhaps TRBD2 as D (5 bases). With 4 bases removed from V and 0 bases from J, the gap between germline ends came to 10 bases. Germline V gene lookup returns CDR1 SGHDN and CDR2 FVKESK. The length of the CDR3 is 14 residues. The CDR3 sequence: CASSPLGSSYEQYF. The CDR3 DNA reads as TGTGCCAGCAGCCCACTAGGGAGCTCCTACGAGCAGTACTTC.

Only a few counts were recorded for this clone. The chain combines TRBV6-5 with TRBJ2-5; the match to TRBD1 covers 7 bases. The trim removed 5 bases at V and 6 bases at J, leaving 12 bases unmatched. Germline CDR1 reads MNHEY; CDR2 reads SVGAGI. The CDR3 spans 15 residues. Here the CDR3 DNA reads TGTGCCAGCAGTCGGGACAGTGCCGGAGGAAAGACCCAGTACTTC. Translating gives CASSRDSAGGKTQYF.

The chain uses TRBV18 and TRBJ1-1; D is perhaps TRBD1 (5 bases). V was clipped by 0 bases and J by 1 base, with 9 bases between them. The CDR3 covers 15 residues. The germline CDR1 and CDR2 sequences are KGHSH and LQKENI. The CDR3 loop is CASSPPGRGNTEAFF. The CDR3 DNA follows: TGTGCCAGCTCACCACCGGGACGGGGGAACACTGAAGCTTTCTTT.

This chain connects TRBV11-3 to TRBJ1-2, with D possibly matching TRBD1 (5 bases). Germline-derived CDR1 and CDR2 are SGHNT and YENEEA. With 1 base removed from V and 4 bases from J, the gap between germline ends came to 13 bases. This CDR3 region has 15 residues. The CDR3 nucleotides read TGTGCCAGCAGCTTAGGGGGACTGACTCTCTATGGCTACACCTTC. Its translation is CASSLGGLTLYGYTF.